Reported below is one T cell receptor beta chain. Its cognate antigen has yet to be identified. Per-nucleotide qualities are absent, and no much larger clonotype sits a single base away. The donors were healthy, HIV-negative adults with no recently reported acute infections or vaccinations. All donors were Caucasian adults living in Nashville, Tennessee, USA. Magnetic negative selection was used to enrich CD4+ T cells, after which naive cells were positively selected on CD45RA and the negative fraction became the memory subset. After blood collection by leukapheresis, PBMCs were isolated using Ficoll-Histopaque density gradient centrifugation and then cryopreserved in the vapor phase of liquid nitrogen. Analytical flow cytometry was used to check the purity and quantity of each magnetically sorted T cell population. Genomic DNA was isolated from each sorted fraction and quantified by UV absorbance on a Nanodrop 2000c.

From its cysteine to its phenylalanine, the CDR3 spans 15 amino acids. Only the CDR3 DNA stays, 45 bases, in frame from base 1. The germline V gene yields MGHDK for CDR1 and SYGVNS for CDR2. At the junction V is shortened by 0 bases and J by 7 bases; bases outside the gene matches: 3. This entry is derived from a study of shared clonotypes between healthy human individuals (TCRdb year 2020). About the investigation overall: Three men and two women, aged 18 to 49 years, made up the cohort. Different laboratories and diverse techniques were used to prepare libraries and sequence TCR repertoires, to increase sequencing depth and limit assay-specific biases. Between about 0.94 and 10 billion PBMCs per donor were obtained by leukapheresis. For each donor, CD4 naive and CD4 memory were each run on three plates, CD8 naive on two plates, and CD8 memory on one plate. To estimate repertoire size and how much clonotypes are shared between individuals, the study performed deep sequencing of blood TCR repertoires from five healthy adults. Paper-wide results and their limitations: Sampling was limited to blood, and TCR repertoires in tissue likely differ from TCR repertoires in blood. Because the study included a small number of donors, the genetic and exposure-history diversity represented was limited. Naive subsets generally had larger estimated clonotype richness than memory subsets. Pairwise subsampling led to the expectation that sequencing depth would affect the degree of clonotype sharing among donors. Even with the large sequencing depth, rarefaction of the sorted-subset datasets indicated that sequencing was incomplete. Across a handful of donors, approximately 5% of naive CD4, approximately 3.5% of naive CD8, around 2.1% of memory CD4, and 0.3% to 0.45% of memory CD8 clonotypes were shared. Clonotypes shared by all four sorted-subset donors showed higher generation probabilities than non-shared clonotypes.

Using the deep immunoSEQ assay, multiplex PCR amplified TCR CDR3 regions from genomic DNA. For each cell subset, the extracted genomic DNA was distributed evenly across all wells of several immunoSEQ 96-well plates, and each plate served as one replicate. For sorted subsets, each replicate PCR was loaded with around 200 ng genomic DNA, equivalent to approximately 27,000 T cell genomes. Purified libraries were quantified with a Qubit 3.0 fluorometer, sized on a Bioanalyzer 2100, and re-quantified with the KAPA Library Quantification kit. Every immunoSEQ 96-well plate was sequenced on a separate single-read 150-cycle Illumina NextSeq 550 flow cell. As for the original processing: Because only junctional sequences without quality scores were contained in the immunoSEQ output, filtering matching that applied to full-length reads could not be performed. To assign V/J genes and CDR3, sequences were annotated using PyIR, a Python wrapper for IgBLAST v1.9, with IMGT germline references. Reads were removed for weak V/J assignments (E-value above 1e-6), missing CDR3, stop codons, out-of-frame junctions, or ambiguous translated residues. A V3J clonotype was defined by an identical inferred V gene, J gene, and CDR3 amino acid sequence. Percentage overlap between repertoires was computed as shared unique clonotypes divided by the size of the smaller repertoire. Three approaches were used to assess repertoire richness: RTK rarefaction, the Chao1 estimator, and Recon v2.1 estimates of unobserved clonotypes. For all TCRbeta clonotypes obtained by the gDNA method from a handful of donors, generation probabilities were computed with OLGA. Here the immuneACCESS table is served through TCRdb, limited to in-frame sequences with V and J called. Missing clones are a known gap in these copies; in checked studies unresolved V genes cover under half, and the rest lacks a known reason. V and J calls and clone size are those listed in that table; D and trimming were worked out from the DNA. This sample is represented by some 1,100,000 clones; 78% of them were singletons. 0.5% to 0.6% of the sample lies in the top ten.

This TCR was recovered from a man between 18 and 35 years old in good health. Some clones in this sample may be carry-over from other donors' samples. Recombination linked TRBV25-1 to TRBJ1-4, and 9 bases in between align with TRBD1. The sequencing input was memory CD4+ T cells from PBMCs. Taken with the paper, the label for cell subset or site translates to: CD45RA-negative fraction. Here the CDR3 is given as CASSEYRQGGEKLFF. The nucleotide sequence is given as TGTGCCAGCAGTGAATATAGACAGGGGGGTGAAAAACTGTTTTTT.